These 11 T cell receptor beta chains share one sample of origin, sequenced in a study of glioma-infiltrating T cells. TCR alpha and beta CDR3 regions were amplified from RNA using iRepertoire nested multiplex PCR. TCRdb itself ran the multiplex PCR reads through MiXCR, one entry per CDR3 protein. The repertoire includes over 90,000 distinct CDR3 sequences, around 28% of them detected once, and 44% sits in the top ten. The specimen sequenced was glioma tissue, nonneoplastic brain tissue, or PBMCs (not recorded which). The receptors stem from a human donor with low-grade glioma or glioblastoma, undergoing nonglioma brain surgery, or in good health (not recorded which).

The count of this clonotype is one. A clone one base away is much larger, so this may be a read error. The V gene is TRBV11-1, the J gene TRBJ2-7; D gene unclear. Germline assignment: CDR1 SGHAT and CDR2 FQDESV (reference sequence). Trimming removed 1 base at V and 9 bases at J, with 16 bases between. This CDR3 is built from 14 residues. The CDR3 protein is CASSLGHSSRGQYF. DNA of the CDR3: TGTGCCAGCAGCTTAGGCCACTCGTCCCGCGGGCAGTACTTC.

The chain recombines TRBV5-6 with TRBJ2-5, with D perhaps TRBD1 (6 bases). This CDR3 has 16 amino acids. Trimming shortened V by 1 base and J by 1 base, and 14 bases separated the two germline ends. The germline V gene encodes CDR1 SGHDT and CDR2 YYEEEE. The CDR3 nucleotides read TGTGCCAGCAGCTTGCGGACAGAGGGTTTCCAAGAGACCCAGTACTTC. Translating it yields CASSLRTEGFQETQYF.

Ten or more counts support this clonotype. V gene TRBV6-2 or TRBV6-3 combines with J gene TRBJ2-3; D not resolved. With 2 bases removed from V and 4 bases from J, the gap between germline ends came to 13 bases. The CDR3 runs 15 residues. Germline loops: CDR1 MNHEY, CDR2 SVGEGT. CDR3 sequence reads: CASSYDSNGPDTQYF. The CDR3 DNA reads TGTGCCAGCAGTTACGACTCAAACGGCCCAGATACGCAGTATTTT.

The V and J genes are TRBV19 and TRBJ1-1; D uncertain. Trimming pared 4 bases from V and 2 bases from J, leaving 14 bases between. Germline-derived CDR1 and CDR2 are LNHDA and SQIVND (reference sequence). The CDR3 is 15 amino acids. The CDR3 DNA reads TGTGCCAGTAGTACTAATCAGGTACAAAACACTGAAGCTTTCTTT. This encodes CASSTNQVQNTEAFF. The entire variable domain, with the rest obtained from reference TRBV19 and TRBJ1-1, is as follows: DGGITQSPKYLFRKEGQNVTLSCEQNLNHDAMYWYRQDPGQGLRLIYYSQIVNDFQKGDIAEGYSVSREKKESFPLTVTSAQKNPTAFYLCASSTNQVQNTEAFFGQGTRLTVV.

This clonotype has at least ten counts. V gene TRBV19 combines with J gene TRBJ2-1; 8 nucleotides align to TRBD2. CDR3 size: 14 residues. The trim removed 8 bases at V and 4 bases at J, leaving 7 bases unmatched. The germline V gene has CDR1 LNHDA and CDR2 SQIVND (reference sequence). For the CDR3, the DNA is TGTGCCAGTGTTCGGGGGGGTTCTTACAATGAGCAGTTCTTC. It translates to CASVRGGSYNEQFF. The entire variable domain, with the rest obtained from reference TRBV19 and TRBJ2-1, is as follows: DGGITQSPKYLFRKEGQNVTLSCEQNLNHDAMYWYRQDPGQGLRLIYYSQIVNDFQKGDIAEGYSVSREKKESFPLTVTSAQKNPTAFYLCASVRGGSYNEQFFGPGTRLTVL.

Note on this clonotype: Since a much larger clone is just one base distant, this may be a read error. This chain connects TRBV20-1 to TRBJ1-1; possibly TRBD1 for D (6 bases). The CDR3 has 14 amino acids. CDR1 and CDR2 (germline): DFQATT, SNEGSKA (reference sequence). In DNA form, the CDR3 reads TGCAATGCTTCTCCCGGGGGCTCCTACACTGAAGCTTTCTTT. This codes for CNASPGGSYTEAFF.

This clonotype was seen many times. V gene TRBV20-1 combines with J gene TRBJ2-7; a weak D match, TRBD1 (6 bases). With 6 bases removed from V and 2 bases from J, the gap between germline ends came to 11 bases. This CDR3 has 12 amino acids. Germline V gives CDR1 DFQATT, CDR2 SNEGSKA (reference sequence). The CDR3 loop is CSARDTPYEQYF. The CDR3 DNA reads TGCAGTGCCCGGGACACCCCCTACGAGCAGTACTTC.

This clonotype was counted a few times. The CDR3 here is CAWSGTSGGWNTQYF. The CDR3, as DNA: TGTGCCTGGAGCGGTACTAGCGGGGGGTGGAATACGCAGTATTTT. V usage is TRBV30 and J usage is TRBJ2-3, with 12 bases identical to TRBD2. V lost 3 bases and J lost 7; bases outside the gene matches: 8. The CDR3 runs to 15 residues. CDR1 is GTSNPN, CDR2 SVGIG, per germline (reference sequence).

This clonotype was recorded many times. This chain uses TRBV28 with TRBJ2-7, with D perhaps TRBD1 or TRBD2 (5 bases each). The V end lost 0 bases, the J end lost 0 bases, and 9 bases lay between the germline ends. Germline V gene data show CDR1 as MDHEN and CDR2 as SYDVKM. The CDR3 spans 15 residues. CDR3 DNA: TGTGCCAGCAGTTTATGGGGGGTCAGCTCCTACGAGCAGTACTTC. This translates into CASSLWGVSSYEQYF.

The rearrangement uses TRBV19 and TRBJ1-6, with no clear D. This CDR3 comprises 16 residues. V was shortened by 6 bases and J by 8 bases, with 20 bases between the two germline ends. In germline, CDR1 is LNHDA, CDR2 SQIVND (reference sequence). The CDR3 DNA sequence: TGTGCCAGTAGGACGCGGAGAGCCCAATATGATTCACCCCTCCACTTT. Amino acid sequence: CASRTRRAQYDSPLHF.

The V and J genes are TRBV7-9 and TRBJ1-3; D remains unclear. V dropped 1 base and J dropped 0 bases, with 13 bases sitting between them. This CDR3 has 17 amino acids. CDR1 is SEHNR and CDR2 is FQNEAQ in the germline V gene (reference sequence). The CDR3 is CASSLDVSGRSGNTIYF. For the CDR3, the DNA is TGTGCCAGCAGCTTAGATGTCTCGGGCCGCTCTGGAAACACCATATATTTT.